This TCR beta chain was sequenced during a study of PD-L1 blockade in urothelial cancer. Per germline, CDR1 SGHAT and CDR2 FQNNGV. V lost 6 bases, J lost 7 bases, and 13 bases stayed unmatched. The CDR3 spans 15 residues. Using immunoSEQ multiplex PCR, the repertoire was profiled, and TCRdb retains in-frame clones only, with some absent. The sample includes under 90,000 clones, approximately 90% of them seen just once. This clone was counted a single time. This clonotype was sampled from a man in his sixties with urothelial cancer. This chain uses TRBV11-2 with TRBJ2-7, with 9 bases identical to TRBD1. Material: PBMCs, obtained around atezolizumab (anti-PD-L1) treatment. CDR3 sequence: CASSLGAGTGTEQYF. The CDR3 nucleotides are TGTGCCAGCAGTCTAGGGGCCGGGACAGGGACAGAGCAGTACTTC.